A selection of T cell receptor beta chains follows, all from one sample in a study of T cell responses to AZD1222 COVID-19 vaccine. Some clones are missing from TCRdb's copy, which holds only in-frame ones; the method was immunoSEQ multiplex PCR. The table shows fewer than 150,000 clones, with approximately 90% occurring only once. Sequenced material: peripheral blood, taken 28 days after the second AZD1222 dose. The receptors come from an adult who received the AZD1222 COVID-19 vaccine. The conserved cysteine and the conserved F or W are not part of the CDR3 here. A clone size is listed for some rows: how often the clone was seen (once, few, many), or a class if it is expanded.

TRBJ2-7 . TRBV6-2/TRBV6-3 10 ASSPFGYEQY
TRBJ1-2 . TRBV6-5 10 ASRGENYGYT
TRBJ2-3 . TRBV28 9 ASSFEDTQY
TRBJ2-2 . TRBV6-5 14 ASSYAGTGGFGELF
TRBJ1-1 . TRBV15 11 ATSTSQGTEAF
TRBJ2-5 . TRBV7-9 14 ASSLVQVRDSETQY
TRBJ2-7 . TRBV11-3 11 ASSRQGVLGQY
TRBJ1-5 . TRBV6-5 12 ASTTGSINQPQH
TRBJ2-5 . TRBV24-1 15 ATSDPERGSSQETQY
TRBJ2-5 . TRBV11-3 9 ASSLGETQY
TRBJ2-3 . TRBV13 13 ASSDGNKRYDTQY
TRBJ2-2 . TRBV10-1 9 ASRGNGELF
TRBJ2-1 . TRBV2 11 ASRPDPGNEQF
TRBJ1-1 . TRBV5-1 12 ASSFRGWRTEAF
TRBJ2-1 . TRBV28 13 ASVGGTISYNEQF
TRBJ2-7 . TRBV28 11 ASSLPATYEQY
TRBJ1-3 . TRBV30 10 AGGRHGNTIY
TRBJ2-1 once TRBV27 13 ASSLVAGVYNEQF
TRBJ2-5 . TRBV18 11 ASSPQAGQTQY
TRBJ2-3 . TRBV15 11 ATSQASTDTQY
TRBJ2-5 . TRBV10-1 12 ASSEAGTLRSQY
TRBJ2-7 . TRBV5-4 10 ASSFGPTEQY
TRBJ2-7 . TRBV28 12 ASSLAGPPYEQY
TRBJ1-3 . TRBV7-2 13 ASSLVRLSGNTIY